Listed here is a single T cell receptor beta chain. The data were obtained in a study of blood T cell repertoires in COVID-19. Measured with immunoSEQ multiplex PCR; TCRdb has only the in-frame clones, and not every one. Among 250,000 to 300,000 clones listed, just under 90% were seen once. The study assigned cohorts using participant-reported clinical history. The sample was PBMCs or T cells enriched from blood (not recorded which). This receptor was taken from a woman between 55 and 75 years old who had recovered from COVID-19.

CDR3 DNA: TGTGCCAGCAGTGAAAGTCTGGGGCTCTATGGCTACACCTTC. Amino acid sequence: CASSESLGLYGYTF. The chain couples TRBV2 to TRBJ1-2; D might be TRBD1 (5 bases). CDR3 size: 14 residues. Germline CDR1 is SNHLY and CDR2 is FYNNEI. Trimming removed 2 bases from V and 4 bases from J, with 11 bases in between.